Each of the 10 T cell receptor beta chains below was sequenced from the same sample in a study of cytomegalovirus exposure and HLA in healthy donors. Assay used: immunoSEQ multiplex PCR; TCRdb lists only in-frame clones, some missing. In the table there are about 140,000 clones, just under 85% of which are singletons. Sequenced input: PBMCs. The receptors come from a woman aged 25 to 39 in good health and CMV-seronegative.

This clone was counted a single time. V gene TRBV4-3 combines with J gene TRBJ2-1; 12 bases are shared with TRBD2. Germline V gene sequence: CDR1 LGHNA, CDR2 YSLEER. This CDR3 contains 18 residues. V shed 3 bases, J shed 5 bases, and the junction held 11 bases outside the gene matches. As DNA, the CDR3 is TGCGCCAGCAGCCAGGATCTAGCGGGGGGGCCAACCCACAATGAGCAGTTCTTC. It specifies CASSQDLAGGPTHNEQFF.

V gene TRBV20-1 combines with J gene TRBJ2-1; D is undetermined. Trimming shortened V by 6 bases and J by 12 bases, and 12 bases separated the two germline ends. The CDR3 contains 10 residues. In germline, CDR1 is DFQATT, CDR2 SNEGSKA (reference sequence). The CDR3 DNA reads TGCAGTGCCACCCTAAACGGGCAGTTCTTC. Translating it yields CSATLNGQFF.

The CDR3 here is CASSLGLYEQYF. In DNA, the CDR3 is TGTGCCAGCAGCTTAGGACTATACGAGCAGTACTTC. This sequence joins TRBV11-2 and TRBJ2-7; the D gene is possibly TRBD2 (5 bases). The V gene lost 1 base and the J gene lost 4 bases, with 5 bases spanning the gap. Germline values: CDR1 SGHAT, CDR2 FQNNGV. The CDR3 is made up of 12 amino acids.

The chain uses TRBV9 and TRBJ2-5, with TRBD1 matching 12 bases. Per germline, CDR1 SGDLS and CDR2 YYNGEE. V lost 7 bases, J lost 6 bases, and 7 bases stayed unmatched. The CDR3 has 14 residues. CDR3 residues: CASSGTGGEKTQYF. The CDR3 DNA reads as TGTGCCAGCTCGGGGACAGGGGGCGAGAAGACCCAGTACTTC.

The sample holds one count of this clone. The chain couples TRBV4-3 to TRBJ1-6; D perhaps matches TRBD1 (6 bases). Germline assignment: CDR1 LGHNA and CDR2 YSLEER. The V and J ends lost 0 bases and 10 bases respectively, with 25 bases between them. The CDR3 extends over 19 amino acids. Here the CDR3 DNA reads TGCGCCAGCAGCCAAGAGGTCTACAGGGATCTATATTTTGGGTCACCCCTCCACTTT. It yields the protein CASSQEVYRDLYFGSPLHF.

The CDR3 DNA reads as TGTGCCAGCAGCGACTACGGACGGGCAAACACTGAAGCTTTCTTT. Encoded protein: CASSDYGRANTEAFF. The rearrangement joins TRBV2 to TRBJ1-1, with unresolved D. Per germline, CDR1 SNHLY and CDR2 FYNNEI. The ends were cut back, 6 bases at V and 2 bases at J, with 16 bases in the middle. The CDR3 is made up of 15 amino acids.

The chain carries TRBV9 and TRBJ1-4; the match to TRBD1 covers 10 bases. CDR3 length: 15 amino acids. The V gene's germline CDR1 is SGDLS and CDR2 YYNGEE. J lost 4 bases, V lost 2 bases, and 2 bases had no gene match. CDR3 loop: CASSVWTGGNEKLFF. CDR3 DNA: TGTGCCAGCAGCGTGTGGACAGGGGGTAATGAAAAACTGTTTTTT.

This clone showed up just a few times. This chain joins TRBV30 and TRBJ1-6; D possibly corresponds to TRBD1 (5 bases). V lost 1 base to trimming and J lost 2 bases, with 9 bases between them. The CDR3 spans 15 residues. The germline CDR1 and CDR2 sequences are GTSNPN and SVGIG (reference sequence). The CDR3 bases are TGTGCCTGGAGTGCACAGGTCACCTATAATTCACCCCTCCACTTT. Its translation is CAWSAQVTYNSPLHF.

The gene calls are TRBV7-9 and TRBJ1-2; D remains unclear. This CDR3 spans 12 amino acids. The germline V and J ends were trimmed by 5 bases and 7 bases, with 11 bases remaining between them. Germline V gives CDR1 SEHNR, CDR2 FQNEAQ (reference sequence). CDR3 sequence reads: CASSATASGYTF. The CDR3 DNA is TGTGCCAGCAGCGCGACTGCGAGTGGCTACACCTTC.

This clone was seen more than once but under ten times. The chain is built from TRBV5-1 and TRBJ2-7, with TRBD2 identical over 9 bases. This CDR3 is built from 15 residues. V gave up 3 bases and J gave up 4 bases; unmatched junction bases: 8. Germline CDR1 is SGHRS and CDR2 is YFSETQ. The CDR3: CASSSGSGGRYEQYF. DNA for the CDR3: TGCGCCAGCAGCTCTGGTAGCGGGGGTCGTTACGAGCAGTACTTC.